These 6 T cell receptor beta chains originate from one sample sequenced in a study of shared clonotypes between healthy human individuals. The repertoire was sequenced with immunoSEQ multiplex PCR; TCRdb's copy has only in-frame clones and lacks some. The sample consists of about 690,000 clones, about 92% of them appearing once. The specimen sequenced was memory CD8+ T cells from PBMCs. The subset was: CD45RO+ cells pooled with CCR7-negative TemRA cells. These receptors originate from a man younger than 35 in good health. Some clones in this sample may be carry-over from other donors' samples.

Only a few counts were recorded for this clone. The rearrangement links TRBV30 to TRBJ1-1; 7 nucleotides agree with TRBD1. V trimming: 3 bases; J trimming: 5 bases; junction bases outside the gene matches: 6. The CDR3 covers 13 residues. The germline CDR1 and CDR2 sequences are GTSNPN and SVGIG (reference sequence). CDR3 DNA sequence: TGTGCCTGGAGCCGGGACAGCGAGACTGAAGCTTTCTTT. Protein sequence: CAWSRDSETEAFF. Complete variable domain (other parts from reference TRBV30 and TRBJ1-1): SQTIHQWPATLVQPVGSPLSLECTVEGTSNPNLYWYRQAAGRGLQLLFYSVGIGQISSEVPQNLSASRPQDRQFILSSKKLLLSDSGFYLCAWSRDSETEAFFGQGTRLTVV.

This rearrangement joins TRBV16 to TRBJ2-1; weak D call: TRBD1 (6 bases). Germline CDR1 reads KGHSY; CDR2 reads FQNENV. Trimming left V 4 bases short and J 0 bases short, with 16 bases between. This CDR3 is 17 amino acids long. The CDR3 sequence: CASSRRVRDNSYNEQFF. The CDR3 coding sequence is TGTGCCAGCAGCCGCAGAGTGAGGGACAACTCCTACAATGAGCAGTTCTTC.

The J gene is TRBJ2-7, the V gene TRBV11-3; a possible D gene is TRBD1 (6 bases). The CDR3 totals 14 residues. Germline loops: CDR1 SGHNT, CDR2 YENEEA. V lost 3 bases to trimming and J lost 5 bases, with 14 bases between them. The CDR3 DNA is TGTGCCAGCAGCTTCGGACAGAACCATGACGAGCAGTACTTC. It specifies CASSFGQNHDEQYF.

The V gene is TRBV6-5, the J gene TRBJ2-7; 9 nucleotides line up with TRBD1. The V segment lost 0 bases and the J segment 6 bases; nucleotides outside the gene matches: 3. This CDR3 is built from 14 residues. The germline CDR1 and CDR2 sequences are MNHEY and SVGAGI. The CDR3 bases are TGTGCCAGCAGTTACTCGACAGGGGGATTCGAGCAGTACTTC. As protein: CASSYSTGGFEQYF.

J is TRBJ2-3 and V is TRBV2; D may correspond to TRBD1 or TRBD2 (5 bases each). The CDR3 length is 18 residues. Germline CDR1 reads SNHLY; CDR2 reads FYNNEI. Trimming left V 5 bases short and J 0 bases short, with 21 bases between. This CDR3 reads CASSTRGLADLSTDTQYF. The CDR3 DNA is TGTGCCAGCAGTACAAGGGGCCTAGCAGACCTTAGCACAGATACGCAGTATTTT.

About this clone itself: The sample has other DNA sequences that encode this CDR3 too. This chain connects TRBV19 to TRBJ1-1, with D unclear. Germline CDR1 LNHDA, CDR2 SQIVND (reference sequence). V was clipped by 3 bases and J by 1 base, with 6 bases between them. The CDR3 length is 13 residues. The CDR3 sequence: CASSIGRNTEAFF. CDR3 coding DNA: TGTGCCAGTAGTATTGGCAGGAACACTGAAGCTTTCTTT.